Listed here are 6 T cell receptor beta chains from one sample, sequenced in a study of tumor and adjacent non-tumor tissue in lung cancer. TCRbeta libraries were built with three rounds of nested PCR, modified from ARM-PCR. TCRdb ran MiXCR on the multiplex PCR reads and lists one entry per CDR3 protein. The sample has approximately 100,000 distinct CDR3 sequences; 60% to 80% are singletons. No cell sorting was done before RNA was extracted from the tissue. More than 3 cm separated this lung sample from the edge of the tumor. Sequences were obtained from distant non-tumor lung tissue. The receptors stem from a man younger than 40 with non-small cell lung cancer.

Concerning this clonotype: A much larger clone is a single base away; this may be a read error. V usage is TRBV12-3 or TRBV12-4 and J usage is TRBJ2-3; 7 bases align to TRBD1. The CDR3 runs 15 residues. CDR3 sequence (DNA): TGTACCAGCAGTTTAGATGGACAGGTCACAGATACGCAGTATTTT. Its translation: CTSSLDGQVTDTQYF.

As concerns this clonotype: At one of its ends the junction is not consistent with the germline gene, which may arise from a read error. The chain uses TRBV28 and TRBJ2-7; 11 bases agree with TRBD2. The CDR3 spans 15 residues. Germline V gives CDR1 MDHEN, CDR2 SYDVKM. CDR3 in DNA: TGTGCCAGCAGTGCGGGACTAGCGGTCTCCTACGAGCGGTACTTC. Protein sequence: CASSAGLAVSYERYF. Full variable domain (outside the CDR3, taken from reference TRBV28 and TRBJ2-7): DVKVTQSSRYLVKRTGEKVFLECVQDMDHENMFWYRQDPGLGLRLIYFSYDVKMKEKGDIPEGYSVSREKKERFSLILESASTNQTSMYLCASSAGLAVSYERYFGPGTRLTVT.

The chain links TRBV29-1 to TRBJ2-7; D remains unclear. Germline CDR1 is SQVTM and CDR2 is ANQGSEA. V was cut by 3 bases and J by 4 bases, with 10 bases left in between. CDR3 length: 12 residues. For the CDR3, the DNA is TGCAGCGTTGAGTGCACTTCATACGAGCAGTACTTC. This sequence encodes CSVECTSYEQYF.

Of note for this clonotype: This could be a read error, since a much larger clone is one nucleotide away. This likely comes from a read error, as the CDR3 has no conserved phenylalanine or tryptophan at its end. The rearrangement links TRBV13 to TRBJ2-1; perhaps TRBD1 as D (6 bases). The germline V gene encodes CDR1 PRHDT and CDR2 FYEKMQ (reference sequence). The CDR3 spans 14 residues. V lost 7 bases and J lost 7, with 17 bases in between. The CDR3 bases are TGTGCCAGCACCCTAAGACACAGGGAAAATGAGCAGTTCTCC. The encoded protein is CASTLRHRENEQFS.

This clonotype was counted many times. The chain is built from TRBV5-4 and TRBJ2-7; D possibly corresponds to TRBD1 (5 bases). Germline V lookup: CDR1 SGHNT, CDR2 YYREEE (reference sequence). V dropped 4 bases and J dropped 2 bases, with 10 bases sitting between them. The CDR3 loop spans 13 amino acids. This CDR3 reads CASSQGGTYEQYF. CDR3 nucleotide sequence: TGTGCCAGCAGCCAGGGTGGCACCTACGAGCAGTACTTC.

As to this clonotype: With a much larger clone just one base away, this may be a read error. The rearrangement joins TRBV20-1 to TRBJ2-7; 8 bases map to TRBD2. The CDR3 contains 13 residues. V lost 6 bases and J lost 6; bases outside the gene matches: 10. The germline gives CDR1 DFQATT, CDR2 SNEGSKA (reference sequence). The CDR3 DNA follows: TGCAGTGCCAAGCGGGGGTGGGGGCCCGAGCAGTACTTC. This codes for CSAKRGWGPEQYF.